A selection of T cell receptor beta chains follows, all from one sample in a study of cytotoxic CD8 clonotypes in ibrutinib-treated CLL. Profiled with immunoSEQ multiplex PCR; TCRdb holds only in-frame clones, not every one. The table lists 20,000 to 30,000 clones, more than 65% of them singletons. The input for sequencing was PBMCs, taken after 12 months of ibrutinib treatment. The receptor set was obtained from a human donor with chronic lymphocytic leukemia. Each CDR3 is given with its conserved first and last residue. Each record gives: CDR3 protein, CDR3 DNA, D gene, clone size, V gene, J gene. A D gene is named only where the DNA matches it firmly. Clone size appears in some rows only: once, few, many, or a class for an expanded clone.

CASSTRGSGNQPQHF,TGTGCCAGCAGTACCAGGGGATCGGGCAATCAGCCCCAGCATTTT,NA,NA,TRBV27,TRBJ1-5
CAWGQGTGELFF,TGTGCCTGGGGGCAGGGCACCGGGGAGCTGTTTTTT,NA,NA,TRBV30,TRBJ2-2
CATMRTGNEKLFF,TGTGCCACTATGCGGACAGGCAATGAAAAACTGTTTTTT,TRBD1,NA,TRBV15,TRBJ1-4
CASSSSGGNTEAFF,TGTGCCAGCAGCAGCTCCGGGGGGAACACTGAAGCTTTCTTT,NA,NA,TRBV6-1,TRBJ1-1
CASSAEGGYEQYF,TGTGCCAGCAGCGCAGAGGGAGGGTACGAGCAGTACTTC,TRBD2,few,TRBV9,TRBJ2-7
CASSLRAYEQFF,TGTGCCAGCAGCTTGAGGGCCTATGAGCAGTTCTTC,NA,NA,TRBV7-2,TRBJ2-1
CASSLTGGERGSPLHF,TGTGCCAGCAGCTTAACAGGGGGCGAAAGGGGTTCACCCCTCCACTTT,TRBD1,NA,TRBV11-2,TRBJ1-6
CSVEDGDGFPRNEQFF,TGCAGCGTTGAAGACGGGGACGGATTTCCTCGGAATGAGCAGTTCTTC,NA,few,TRBV29-1,TRBJ2-1
CASSFGFSTDTQYF,TGTGCCAGCAGCTTCGGGTTTAGCACAGATACGCAGTATTTT,NA,NA,TRBV5-6,TRBJ2-3
CASSPGLAGVRRMSEQFF,TGTGCCAGCAGTCCGGGACTAGCGGGCGTCCGTAGAATGAGTGAGCAGTTCTTC,TRBD2,NA,TRBV28,TRBJ2-1
CAWSVRGDTQYF,TGTGCCTGGAGTGTACGGGGGGATACGCAGTATTTT,NA,few,TRBV30,TRBJ2-3